Presented here are 7 T cell receptor beta chains from one specimen sequenced in a study of T-cell reconstitution after alpha-beta-depleted transplantation in children. Preparation of the TCRbeta library used unique molecular identifiers. TCRdb re-called the PCR reads through MiXCR, storing one row per CDR3 protein. The table lists roughly 200,000 distinct CDR3 sequences, about a tenth of them singletons. This specimen consisted of PBMCs from the stem cell graft donor, obtained from the stem cell graft. The receptor source for this set is a human donor who donated a stem cell graft to a child with acute lymphoblastic leukemia.

In this sample, this clonotype turned up many times. V gene TRBV9 combines with J gene TRBJ2-1; 8 positions agree with TRBD2. The germline V gene encodes CDR1 SGDLS and CDR2 YYNGEE. The length of the CDR3 is 15 residues. V was clipped by 3 bases and J by 2 bases; unmatched bases: 4. CDR3 amino acids: CASSEGLVAYNEQFF. The CDR3 DNA is TGTGCCAGCAGCGAGGGACTAGTAGCCTACAATGAGCAGTTCTTC.

A note on this clonotype: A much larger clone sits a single nucleotide away, making a read error possible. This chain uses TRBV20-1 with TRBJ2-1; tentative D call: TRBD2 (6 bases). CDR3 length: 17 residues. The V gene's germline CDR1 is DFQATT and CDR2 SNEGSKA (reference sequence). The CDR3 region is CCARDVKAGSSYNEQFF. The CDR3, as DNA: TGCTGTGCTAGAGATGTTAAGGCGGGGAGCTCCTACAATGAGCAGTTCTTC.

The chain joins TRBV6-2 or TRBV6-3 to TRBJ2-5; possibly TRBD2 for D (5 bases). Trimming stripped 1 base from V and 7 bases from J, with 7 bases between. Germline V lookup: CDR1 MNHEY, CDR2 SVGEGT. CDR3 length: 12 amino acids. The CDR3 loop reads CASSYLGGTQYF. CDR3 in DNA: TGTGCCAGCAGTTACTTAGGAGGGACCCAGTACTTC.

Ten or more counts support this clonotype. A junction boundary mismatches the germline segment, possibly from a read error. This chain connects TRBV6-5 to TRBJ2-7, with D unclear. Germline V gives CDR1 MNHEY, CDR2 SVGAGI. The CDR3 length is 13 residues. This CDR3 reads CASSYSGSYEQYF. For the CDR3, the DNA is TGCGCCAGCAGCTATTCAGGTTCCTACGAGCAGTACTTC.

This clonotype was detected once. This may be a read error: a much more frequent sequence differs by one nucleotide. The missing conserved phenylalanine or tryptophan at the end of this CDR3 makes a read error likely. The chain joins TRBV20-1 to TRBJ2-5; D is perhaps TRBD1 (6 bases). CDR1 is DFQATT and CDR2 is SNEGSKA in the germline V gene (reference sequence). This CDR3 is built from 13 residues. V lost 3 bases to trimming and J lost 4 bases, with 12 bases between them. The CDR3 here is CSARGAAGETQYS. As DNA, the CDR3 is TGCAGTGCTAGGGGGGCTGCTGGAGAGACCCAGTACTCC.

This clonotype has a count of ten or more. The chain uses TRBV5-1 and TRBJ2-1, with TRBD2 matching 11 bases. Germline V lookup: CDR1 SGHRS, CDR2 YFSETQ. V was clipped by 4 bases and J by 0 bases; unmatched bases: 9. The CDR3 sequence is 18 residues long. DNA of the CDR3: TGCGCCAGCAGCCACCCCGGGACTAGCGGAAGCTCCTACAATGAGCAGTTCTTC. Protein sequence: CASSHPGTSGSSYNEQFF.

This clonotype was counted many times. The V and J genes are TRBV5-4 and TRBJ2-7; D unresolved. The CDR3 contains 14 residues. Germline CDR1 SGHNT, CDR2 YYREEE (reference sequence). Between the trimmed V and J ends, which lost 0 bases and 2 bases, there was a span of 9 bases. The DNA for the CDR3 is TGTGCCAGCAGCTTGGGTGGCAGCCCCTACGAGCAGTACTTC. Encoded protein: CASSLGGSPYEQYF.